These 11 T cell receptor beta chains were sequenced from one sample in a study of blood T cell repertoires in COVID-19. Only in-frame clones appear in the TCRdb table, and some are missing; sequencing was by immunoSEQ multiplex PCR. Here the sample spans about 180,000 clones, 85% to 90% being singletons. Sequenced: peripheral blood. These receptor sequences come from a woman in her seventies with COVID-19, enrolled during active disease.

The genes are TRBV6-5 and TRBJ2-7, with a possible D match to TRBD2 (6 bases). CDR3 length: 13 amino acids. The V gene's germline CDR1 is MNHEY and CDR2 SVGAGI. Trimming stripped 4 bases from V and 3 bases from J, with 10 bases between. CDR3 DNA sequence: TGTGCCAGCAGTTCTGCCGGGAGCTACGAGCAGTACTTC. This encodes CASSSAGSYEQYF.

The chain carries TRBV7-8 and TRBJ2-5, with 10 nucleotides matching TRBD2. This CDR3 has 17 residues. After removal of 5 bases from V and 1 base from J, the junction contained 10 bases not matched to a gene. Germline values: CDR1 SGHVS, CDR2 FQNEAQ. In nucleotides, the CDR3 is TGTGCCAGCAGCCCCCCTGGAAGCGGGAGGGGCCAAGAGACCCAGTACTTC. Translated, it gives CASSPPGSGRGQETQYF.

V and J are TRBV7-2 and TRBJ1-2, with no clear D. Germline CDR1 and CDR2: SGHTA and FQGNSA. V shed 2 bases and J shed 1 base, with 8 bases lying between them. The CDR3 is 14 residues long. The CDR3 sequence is CASSLSSGNYGYTF. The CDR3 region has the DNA TGTGCCAGCAGCTTAAGTTCGGGTAACTATGGCTACACCTTC. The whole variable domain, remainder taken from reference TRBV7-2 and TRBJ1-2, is GAGVSQSPSNKVTEKGKDVELRCDPISGHTALYWYRQSLGQGLEFLIYFQGNSAPDKSGLPSDRFSAERTGGSVSTLTIQRTQQEDSAVYLCASSLSSGNYGYTFGSGTRLTVV.

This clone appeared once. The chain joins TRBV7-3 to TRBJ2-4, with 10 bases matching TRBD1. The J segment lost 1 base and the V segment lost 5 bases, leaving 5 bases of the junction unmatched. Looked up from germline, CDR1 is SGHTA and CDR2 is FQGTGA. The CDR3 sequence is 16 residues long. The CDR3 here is CASSIGGQGAKNIQYF. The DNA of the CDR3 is TGTGCCAGCAGCATCGGGGGACAGGGGGCCAAAAACATTCAGTACTTC.

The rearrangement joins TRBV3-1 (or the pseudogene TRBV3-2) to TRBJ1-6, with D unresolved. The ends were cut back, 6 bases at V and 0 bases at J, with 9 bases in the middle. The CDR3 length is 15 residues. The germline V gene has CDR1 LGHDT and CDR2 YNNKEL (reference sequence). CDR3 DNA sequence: TGTGCCAGCAGTCCTCGGAGCTCCTATAATTCACCCCTCCACTTT. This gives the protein CASSPRSSYNSPLHF.

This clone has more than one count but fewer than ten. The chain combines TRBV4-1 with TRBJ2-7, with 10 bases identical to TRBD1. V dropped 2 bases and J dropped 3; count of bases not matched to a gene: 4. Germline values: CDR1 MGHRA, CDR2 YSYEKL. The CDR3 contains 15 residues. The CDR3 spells CASSQYGQGVYEQYF. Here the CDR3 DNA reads TGCGCCAGCAGCCAATACGGACAGGGGGTCTACGAGCAGTACTTC.

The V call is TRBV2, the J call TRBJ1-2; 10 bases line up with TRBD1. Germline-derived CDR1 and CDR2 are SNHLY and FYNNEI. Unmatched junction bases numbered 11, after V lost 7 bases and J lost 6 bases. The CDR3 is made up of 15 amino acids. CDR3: CASTRLAGTGDGYTF. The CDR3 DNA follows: TGTGCCAGCACCCGTCTGGCCGGGACAGGGGATGGCTACACCTTC.

Written as DNA, the CDR3 is TGCGCCAGCAGCCAGGAGGCACTAGCGGGCTCCTCCTACGAGCAGTACTTC. Its translation: CASSQEALAGSSYEQYF. The J gene is TRBJ2-7, the V gene TRBV4-1; 9 positions match TRBD2. The CDR3 consists of 17 residues. The junction had 9 bases not matched to a gene; V was cut back by 3 bases and J by 0 bases. Looked up from germline, CDR1 is MGHRA and CDR2 is YSYEKL.

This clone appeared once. CDR3 region: CAISRGQGRSPLHF. Here the CDR3 DNA reads TGTGCCATCAGCCGAGGACAGGGCCGTTCACCCCTCCACTTT. The chain carries TRBV10-3 and TRBJ1-6; 8 nucleotides agree with TRBD1. J was trimmed by 9 bases and V by 6 bases; bases with no gene match: 7. This CDR3 contains 14 residues. Per the germline V gene, CDR1 is ENHRY and CDR2 is SYGVKD.

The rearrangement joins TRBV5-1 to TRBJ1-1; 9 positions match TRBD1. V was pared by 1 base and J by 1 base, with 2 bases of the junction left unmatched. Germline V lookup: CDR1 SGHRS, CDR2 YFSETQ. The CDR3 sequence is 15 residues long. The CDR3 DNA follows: TGCGCCAGCAGCTTGAGGACAGGGGAGAACACTGAAGCTTTCTTT. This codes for CASSLRTGENTEAFF.

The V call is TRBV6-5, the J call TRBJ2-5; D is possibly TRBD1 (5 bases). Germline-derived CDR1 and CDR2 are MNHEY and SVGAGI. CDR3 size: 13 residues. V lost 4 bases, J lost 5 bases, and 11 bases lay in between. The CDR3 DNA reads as TGTGCCAGCAGTTCCAGGGTACCGGAGACCCAGTACTTC. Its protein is CASSSRVPETQYF.